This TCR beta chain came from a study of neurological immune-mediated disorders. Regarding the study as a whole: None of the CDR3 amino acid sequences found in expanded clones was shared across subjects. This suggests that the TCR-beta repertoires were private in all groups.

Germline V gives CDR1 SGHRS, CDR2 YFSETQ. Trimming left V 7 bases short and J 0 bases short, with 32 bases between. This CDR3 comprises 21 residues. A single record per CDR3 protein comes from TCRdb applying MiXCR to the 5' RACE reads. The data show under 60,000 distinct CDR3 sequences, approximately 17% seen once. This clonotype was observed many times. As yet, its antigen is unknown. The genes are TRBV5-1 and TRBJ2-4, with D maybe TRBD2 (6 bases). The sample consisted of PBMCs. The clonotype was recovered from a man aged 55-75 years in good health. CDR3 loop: CASAWGEEEISPPLAKNIQYF. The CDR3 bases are TGCGCCAGCGCATGGGGGGAGGAGGAGATCTCGCCCCCCTTAGCCAAAAACATTCAGTACTTC.